This T cell receptor (beta chain) stems from a study of blood T cell repertoires in COVID-19 (dated by TCRdb to 2018 to 2020). For the wider study: Samples covering the acute and convalescent phases of COVID-19 were provided by collaborators in the United States, Italy and Spain. Samples came from the ongoing ImmuneRACE study (first 160 participants) plus 1,254 subjects from 6 global collaborators. The material from the prospective study consisted of cDNA or gDNA derived from T cells, B-cell-depleted T cells, or PBMCs. Subjects who had been exposed to COVID-19, were actively infected with it, or had recovered from it provided the deeply sampled blood TCRbeta repertoires that made up the dataset. A de-identified subject ID, COVID-19 status, age in years and sex were almost always included in the sample metadata. HLA class I and class II types, where available, came from metadata supplied by the sample provider rather than from assay-based typing. The repertoires were released in a freely available public database intended as a resource for research on the immune response to SARS-CoV-2.

For CDR1 and CDR2, the germline V gene lists MDHEN and SYDVKM. The CDR3 goes from the cysteine to the phenylalanine over 14 residues. The sequence is cut down to CDR3 DNA, 42 bases in frame from base 1. Between the V and J ends, shortened by 2 bases and 7 bases respectively, the junction contains 12 bases. One collaborating source in Seattle enrolled patients during active infection and followed them longitudinally through the course of disease. Each collaborating institution followed its own protocols to collect whole blood in K2EDTA tubes. For TCRbeta analysis, collaborators shipped samples in one of three forms: frozen whole blood, isolated PBMCs, or DNA extracted from either of those sample types. Comments on this clone: No antigen is known for it. No base quality information exists; no much larger clone differs at one position.

Points the paper makes about the study in general: Clinical and demographic metadata were provided uncurated, with the amount varying by source and participant.

The immunoSEQ Assay, a bias-controlled multiplex PCR, was used to amplify TCRbeta CDR3 regions from genomic DNA. Per the authors' processing: Nucleated cell counts per sample were estimated from amplification of reference gene primers within the assay. To quantify the absolute abundance of each unique TCRbeta CDR3 rearrangement, sequence reads were collapsed and filtered. Productive Simpson clonality was computed per sample as the square root of Simpson's diversity index over productive rearrangements. Entries here come from immuneACCESS through TCRdb and include only in-frame sequences with V and J called. Some clones fail to appear in such tables; in the studies checked, an unresolved V gene covers under half of the shortfall, and the cause of the remainder is unknown. That table supplies the V and J calls and clone size; D and trimming were determined from the DNA. Counted in this sample were about 180,000 clones; around 79% of them appeared once. The ten largest clones represent 7% to 10% of the sample.

This sequence originates from a woman in her sixties or seventies with COVID-19, enrolled during active disease. The V and J segments used are TRBV28 and TRBJ1-5, with TRBD1 perhaps the D gene, on 5 matching bases. The sample was peripheral blood. In nucleotides, the sequence is TGTGCCAGCAGTTTAAGCAGGGCTAGGCAGCCCCAGCATTTT. Its product reads: CASSLSRARQPQHF. Beyond the CDR3, the reference TRBV28 and TRBJ1-5 genes provide the residues; the full variable domain reads: DVKVTQSSRYLVKRTGEKVFLECVQDMDHENMFWYRQDPGLGLRLIYFSYDVKMKEKGDIPEGYSVSREKKERFSLILESASTNQTSMYLCASSLSRARQPQHFGDGTRLSIL.